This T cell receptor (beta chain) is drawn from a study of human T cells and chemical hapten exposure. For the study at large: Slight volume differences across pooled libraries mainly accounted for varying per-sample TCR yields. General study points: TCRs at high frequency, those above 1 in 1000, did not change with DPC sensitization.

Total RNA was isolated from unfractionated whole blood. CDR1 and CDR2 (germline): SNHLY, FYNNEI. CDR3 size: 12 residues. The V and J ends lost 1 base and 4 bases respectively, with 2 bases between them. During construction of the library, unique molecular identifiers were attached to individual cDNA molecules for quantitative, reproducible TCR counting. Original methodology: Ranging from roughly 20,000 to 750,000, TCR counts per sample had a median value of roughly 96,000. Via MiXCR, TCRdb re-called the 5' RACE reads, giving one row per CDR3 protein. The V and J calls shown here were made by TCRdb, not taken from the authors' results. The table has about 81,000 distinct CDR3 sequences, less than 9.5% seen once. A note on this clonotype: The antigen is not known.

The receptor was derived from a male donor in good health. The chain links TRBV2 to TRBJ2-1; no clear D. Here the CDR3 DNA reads TGTGCCAGCAGTGAAGAGTACAATGAGCAGTTCTTC. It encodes CASSEEYNEQFF.